The 11 T cell receptor beta chains listed next were all sequenced from one sample in a study of CD8 T cells in ankylosing spondylitis listed by TCRdb under 2017. The library was generated by 5' RACE. The sequencer listed for this sample is Illumina HiSeq 2500. TCRdb reanalyzed the raw reads on its own, using fastp at Q25 for trimming and MiXCR for clone calling, and kept in-frame beta chains. Rows with a matching CDR3 protein are joined into one entry that keeps the most common DNA and genes. This sample holds some 140,000 distinct CDR3 sequences; 6% to 8% were observed only once. The biggest ten clones account for roughly an eighth of the sample. Sequencing was done on a sample of blood, either unsorted or a sorted T cell fraction (not recorded which). The origin of the receptors is a female donor with ankylosing spondylitis or in good health (not recorded which).

This chain links TRBV9 with TRBJ1-4, with TRBD1 as a possible D gene (6 bases). The CDR3 is 15 residues long. The germline gives CDR1 SGDLS, CDR2 YYNGEE. The V end lost 3 bases, the J end lost 6 bases, and 15 bases lay between the germline ends. The CDR3, as DNA: TGTGCCAGCAGCGGGGGGACATTGGGGTATGAAAAACTGTTTTTT. Protein product: CASSGGTLGYEKLFF.

Many counts were recorded for this clonotype. The chain carries TRBV12-3 or TRBV12-4 and TRBJ2-3, with 8 bases that match TRBD2. This CDR3 region has 17 residues. The J segment lost 1 base and the V segment lost 3 bases, leaving 9 bases of the junction unmatched. The CDR3 protein is CASSFVWRGGRTDTQYF. The CDR3 region has the DNA TGTGCCAGCAGTTTTGTTTGGCGCGGGGGGCGCACAGATACGCAGTATTTT.

In this sample, this clonotype turned up many times. This sequence joins TRBV7-2 and TRBJ1-1, with D perhaps matching TRBD1 (6 bases). CDR3 length: 13 amino acids. V was shortened by 1 base and J by 4 bases, with 7 bases between the two germline ends. CDR1 and CDR2 from the germline V gene are SGHTA and FQGNSA. The CDR3 here is CASSLGGPTEAFF. The CDR3 region has the DNA TGTGCCAGCAGCTTAGGGGGGCCCACTGAAGCTTTCTTT.

There are many counts of this clonotype. The chain couples TRBV7-3 to TRBJ1-1; 9 bases are shared with TRBD1. Germline V CDR1 and CDR2: SGHTA, FQGTGA. With V trimmed by 4 bases and J by 5 bases, 11 bases remained unmatched. The CDR3 contains 16 residues. The CDR3 DNA sequence: TGTGCCAGCAGCTCAACCGGGACAGGGTTGAGAACTGAAGCTTTCTTT. It encodes CASSSTGTGLRTEAFF.

This clonotype was seen a few times. The chain joins TRBV4-1 to TRBJ2-3, with D perhaps matching TRBD1 or TRBD2 (5 bases each). Trimming shortened V by 1 base and J by 2 bases, and 10 bases separated the two germline ends. CDR1 is MGHRA, CDR2 YSYEKL, per germline. This CDR3 has 15 residues. The CDR3 sequence is CASSQGGTYTDTQYF. CDR3 coding DNA: TGCGCCAGCAGCCAAGGGGGGACCTACACAGATACGCAGTATTTT.

This clonotype was recorded at least ten times. The rearrangement joins TRBV5-1 to TRBJ2-7, with D uncertain. Germline V gives CDR1 SGHRS, CDR2 YFSETQ. The CDR3 loop spans 14 amino acids. Trimming pared 0 bases from V and 7 bases from J, leaving 14 bases between. The CDR3 sequence: CASSLGLAGAEQYF. The DNA of the CDR3 is TGCGCCAGCAGCTTGGGTTTGGCAGGTGCGGAGCAGTACTTC.

This clonotype appeared a few times. The chain uses TRBV2 and TRBJ2-7; TRBD1 matches 9 bases. Looked up from germline, CDR1 is SNHLY and CDR2 is FYNNEI. After removal of 9 bases from V and 5 bases from J, the junction contained 8 bases not matched to a gene. CDR3 length: 13 amino acids. The CDR3 region is CARSAGTGNEQYF. CDR3 sequence (DNA): TGTGCCAGGAGCGCCGGGACAGGGAACGAGCAGTACTTC.

This clonotype came up many times. This chain connects TRBV3-1 to TRBJ1-4; the D is unclear. Germline CDR1 is LGHDT and CDR2 is YNNKEL (reference sequence). The CDR3 is 14 residues long. Trimming cost V 3 bases and J 7 bases, with 12 bases left between them. The CDR3 sequence is CASSHRPNGEKLFF. The CDR3, as DNA: TGTGCCAGCAGCCATCGACCCAACGGTGAAAAACTGTTTTTT.

This clonotype was detected many times. The V gene is TRBV12-3 or TRBV12-4, the J gene TRBJ2-1; the D is unclear. V lost 4 bases and J 8 bases, leaving 15 bases between the germline ends. The CDR3 has 14 residues. The CDR3 is CASSSPDKGYEQFF. Written as DNA, the CDR3 is TGTGCCAGCAGTTCACCCGACAAAGGGTATGAGCAGTTCTTC.

The genes are TRBV23-1 and TRBJ1-5; 7 bases are shared with TRBD1. TRBV23-1 is identified as an open reading frame with a role that is uncertain. Trimming cost V 0 bases and J 0 bases; bases outside gene matches: 20. The CDR3 is 22 amino acids. CDR3 coding DNA: TGCGCCAGCAGTCAATCGATAGGACCCGACAGGGTGTATCTCGATAGCAATCAGCCCCAGCATTTT. Protein sequence: CASSQSIGPDRVYLDSNQPQHF.

This clonotype has at least ten counts. The chain carries TRBV12-3 or TRBV12-4 and TRBJ2-5; 13 bases align to TRBD2. The CDR3 has 16 residues. V was pared by 6 bases and J by 5 bases, with 9 bases of the junction left unmatched. In DNA form, the CDR3 reads TGTGCCAGCAGCACCCGGACTAGCGGGGGTCGGGAGACCCAGTACTTC. Translated: CASSTRTSGGRETQYF.